One sample yielded the 17 T cell receptor beta chains listed below, sequenced in a study of Tregs in tolerant kidney transplant recipients (dated by TCRdb to between 2018 and 2021). The library came from the immunoSEQ multiplex PCR assay. TCRdb re-hosts the immuneACCESS table, in-frame sequences only. Its copies lack some clones; in the studies checked, an unresolved V gene accounts for under half of them, and the cause for the rest is not known. For this sample the table gives roughly 80,000 clones, of which around 90% were detected only once. 0.34% of the sample lies in the top ten. The sample's time point label, decoded: blood sample drawn before combined kidney and bone marrow transplant. Source: Tregs from blood, taken before the transplant. These receptors all stem from a human donor who received a combined kidney and bone marrow transplant.

Here the CDR3 DNA reads TGTGCCAGCAGCATCCTGGTGAGGGTTCCCCTCTACGAGCAGTACTTC. Its protein is CASSILVRVPLYEQYF. J is TRBJ2-7 and V is TRBV7-8, with a tentative D call TRBD2 (5 bases). Germline V gene sequence: CDR1 SGHVS, CDR2 FQNEAQ. This CDR3 has 16 residues. Trimming removed 5 bases from V and 3 bases from J, with 20 bases in between. Drawing the rest from reference TRBV7-8 and TRBJ2-7, the complete variable domain is GAGVSQSPRYKVAKRGQDVALRCDPISGHVSLFWYQQALGQGPEFLTYFQNEAQLDKSGLPSDRFFAERPEGSVSTLKIQRTQQEDSAVYLCASSILVRVPLYEQYFGPGTRLTVT.

This clone was detected a few times. The CDR3 coding sequence is TGTGCCAGCAGCCAAACATTTTCCCCGACTAGCGACTACACCGGGGAGCTGTTTTTT. It yields the protein CASSQTFSPTSDYTGELFF. This chain joins TRBV4-2 and TRBJ2-2; 8 nucleotides align to TRBD2. The CDR3 is 19 residues long. Germline CDR1 and CDR2: LGHNA and YNFKEQ. The J segment lost 3 bases and the V segment lost 2 bases, leaving 14 bases of the junction unmatched.

The chain combines TRBV30 with TRBJ2-7, with 7 bases fitting TRBD1. This CDR3 comprises 13 residues. J was trimmed by 0 bases and V by 5 bases; bases with no gene match: 4. The V gene's germline CDR1 is GTSNPN and CDR2 SVGIG (reference sequence). CDR3 sequence (DNA): TGTGCCTGGGGTCGGGACAGCTCCTACGAGCAGTACTTC. Translating gives CAWGRDSSYEQYF.

V gene TRBV6-5 combines with J gene TRBJ2-7; the D gene is possibly TRBD1 (6 bases). V was pared by 5 bases and J by 7 bases, with 15 bases between. The CDR3 extends over 13 amino acids. Per germline, CDR1 MNHEY and CDR2 SVGAGI. The CDR3 DNA sequence: TGTGCCAGCAGTAACCTACAGGGTAGAGAGCAGTACTTC. Protein product: CASSNLQGREQYF.

The chain's CDR3 is CASSYSLTRDDEQFF. CDR3 nucleotide sequence: TGTGCCAGCAGTTACTCCCTAACCCGGGACGATGAGCAGTTCTTC. This chain links TRBV6-6 with TRBJ2-1; the D call may be TRBD1 or TRBD2 (5 bases each). Per germline, CDR1 MNHNY and CDR2 SVGAGI (reference sequence). With 0 bases removed from V and 8 bases from J, the gap between germline ends came to 14 bases. This CDR3 has 15 amino acids.

The J gene is TRBJ1-6, the V gene TRBV30; TRBD1 matches at 8 bases. Germline V lookup: CDR1 GTSNPN, CDR2 SVGIG (reference sequence). This CDR3 has 13 residues. J was trimmed by 10 bases and V by 6 bases; bases with no gene match: 8. The CDR3 DNA reads as TGTGCCTGCTGGACAGGGTTTTACTCACCCCTCCACTTT. Translating gives CACWTGFYSPLHF.

This chain uses TRBV7-2 with TRBJ2-7; TRBD2 aligns across 11 bases. The germline V gene encodes CDR1 SGHTA and CDR2 FQGNSA. J gave up 0 bases and V 5 bases, and 6 bases lay outside the gene matches. The CDR3 is 16 residues long. CDR3 sequence: CASSVTSGSHSYEQYF. Here the CDR3 DNA reads TGTGCCAGCAGCGTAACTAGCGGGAGCCACTCCTACGAGCAGTACTTC.

This sequence joins TRBV7-2 and TRBJ2-3; 8 nucleotides align to TRBD2. Germline V lookup: CDR1 SGHTA, CDR2 FQGNSA. V dropped 6 bases and J dropped 0; count of bases not matched to a gene: 8. This CDR3 comprises 16 residues. The CDR3 region is CASSYIGRASTDTQYF. CDR3 nucleotide sequence: TGTGCCAGCAGTTACATCGGGAGGGCCAGCACAGATACGCAGTATTTT. Supplemented by reference TRBV7-2 and TRBJ2-3, the full variable domain reads GAGVSQSPSNKVTEKGKDVELRCDPISGHTALYWYRQSLGQGLEFLIYFQGNSAPDKSGLPSDRFSAERTGGSVSTLTIQRTQQEDSAVYLCASSYIGRASTDTQYFGPGTRLTVL.

The chain recombines TRBV14 with TRBJ2-7, with 13 positions matching TRBD2. The germline gives CDR1 SGHDN, CDR2 FVKESK. Trimming at V came to 0 bases and at J to 4 bases, leaving 6 bases not matched to a gene. The CDR3 is 17 amino acids. CDR3 amino acids: CASSQDGGLAGRYEQYF. The DNA for the CDR3 is TGTGCCAGCAGCCAAGACGGGGGACTAGCGGGACGATACGAGCAGTACTTC.

This rearrangement joins TRBV28 to TRBJ2-7, with 9 bases that match TRBD2. Losses at the gene ends were 1 base for V and 12 bases for J; bases not matched to a gene: 1. The germline gives CDR1 MDHEN, CDR2 SYDVKM. The CDR3 spans 11 residues. The CDR3 DNA is TGTGCCAGCAGTTTATCTAGCGGGACGTACTTC. Encoded protein: CASSLSSGTYF.

The CDR3 sequence is CASSYEARGTEAFF. The CDR3 DNA is TGTGCCAGCAGTTACGAGGCCCGGGGCACTGAAGCTTTCTTT. The chain employs TRBV6-5 and TRBJ1-1; D call uncertain. The V gene lost 2 bases and the J gene lost 4 bases, with 11 bases spanning the gap. The CDR3 loop spans 14 amino acids. CDR1 is MNHEY, CDR2 SVGAGI, per germline.

About this clone: Other DNA sequences in this sample translate to the same CDR3. V gene TRBV10-3 combines with J gene TRBJ2-1; weak D call: TRBD2 (5 bases). Deletions cut 6 bases from V and 4 bases from J, with 16 bases between. The CDR3 consists of 15 residues. The germline CDR1 and CDR2 sequences are ENHRY and SYGVKD. CDR3 residues: CAIRGREGGYNEQFF. The CDR3, as DNA: TGTGCCATCAGAGGCCGGGAAGGAGGTTACAATGAGCAGTTCTTC.

The chain carries TRBV20-1 and TRBJ2-3; D not certain. The CDR3 totals 10 residues. The V gene's germline CDR1 is DFQATT and CDR2 SNEGSKA (reference sequence). The V end was cut by 3 bases, the J end by 8 bases, with 6 bases between. The CDR3 is CSASSVTQYF. CDR3 bases: TGCAGTGCTAGTTCGGTTACGCAGTATTTT.

The genes are TRBV18 and TRBJ2-7, with 9 positions matching TRBD1. The CDR3 is 14 amino acids. Germline CDR1 KGHSH, CDR2 LQKENI. J lost 4 bases, V lost 1 base, and 2 bases had no gene match. In DNA form, the CDR3 reads TGTGCCAGCTCACCACGGGACAGGGAATACGAGCAGTACTTC. Protein: CASSPRDREYEQYF.

Here the CDR3 reads CASSSGGREKLFF. CDR3 in DNA: TGTGCCAGCAGCTCAGGGGGTCGGGAAAAACTGTTTTTT. J is TRBJ1-4 and V is TRBV11-2; 7 bases are a match to TRBD1. Germline V lookup: CDR1 SGHAT, CDR2 FQNNGV. The V and J ends lost 4 bases and 8 bases, in that order; junction bases with no gene match: 4. This CDR3 comprises 13 residues.

The chain carries TRBV28 and TRBJ2-3; 9 bases agree with TRBD1. In germline, CDR1 is MDHEN, CDR2 SYDVKM. With 5 bases clipped from V and 1 base from J, the junction kept 10 bases outside the gene matches. This CDR3 contains 17 residues. CDR3 loop: CASSGTLQGAGTDTQYF. DNA of the CDR3: TGTGCCAGCAGTGGGACCCTACAGGGGGCGGGCACAGATACGCAGTATTTT.

The chain combines TRBV19 with TRBJ1-1; 9 bases are a match to TRBD1. Trimming at V came to 6 bases and at J to 5 bases, leaving 7 bases not matched to a gene. CDR3 length equals 14 residues. Germline values: CDR1 LNHDA, CDR2 SQIVND (reference sequence). The CDR3 sequence: CASSRTGARTEAFF. CDR3 nucleotides: TGTGCCAGTAGCCGGACAGGGGCGCGGACTGAAGCTTTCTTT.